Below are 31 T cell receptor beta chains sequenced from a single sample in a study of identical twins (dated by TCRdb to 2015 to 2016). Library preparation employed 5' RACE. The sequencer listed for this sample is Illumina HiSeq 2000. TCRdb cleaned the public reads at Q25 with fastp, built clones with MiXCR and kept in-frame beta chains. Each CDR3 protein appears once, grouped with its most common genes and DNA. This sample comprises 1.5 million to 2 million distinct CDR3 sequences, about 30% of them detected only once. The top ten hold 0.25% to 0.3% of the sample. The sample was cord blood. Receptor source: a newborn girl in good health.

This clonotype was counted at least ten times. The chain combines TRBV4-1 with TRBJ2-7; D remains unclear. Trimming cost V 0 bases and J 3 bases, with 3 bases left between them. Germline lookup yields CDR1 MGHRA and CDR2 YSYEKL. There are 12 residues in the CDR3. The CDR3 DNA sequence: TGCGCCAGCAGCCAAGATTACTACGAGCAGTACTTC. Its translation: CASSQDYYEQYF.

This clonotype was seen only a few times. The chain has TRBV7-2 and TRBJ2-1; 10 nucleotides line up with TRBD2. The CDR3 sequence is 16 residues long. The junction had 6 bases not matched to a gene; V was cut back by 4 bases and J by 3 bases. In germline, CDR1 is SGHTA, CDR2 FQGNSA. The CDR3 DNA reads TGTGCCAGCAGCTCGTGGACTAGCGGAATCTACAATGAGCAGTTCTTC. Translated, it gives CASSSWTSGIYNEQFF.

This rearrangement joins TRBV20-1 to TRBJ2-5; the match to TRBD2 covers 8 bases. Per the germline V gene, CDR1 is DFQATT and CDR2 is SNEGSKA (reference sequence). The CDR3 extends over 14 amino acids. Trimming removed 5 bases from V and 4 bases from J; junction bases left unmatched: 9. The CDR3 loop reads CSASDRTSIETQYF. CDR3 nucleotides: TGCAGTGCTTCCGATAGGACTAGCATAGAGACCCAGTACTTC.

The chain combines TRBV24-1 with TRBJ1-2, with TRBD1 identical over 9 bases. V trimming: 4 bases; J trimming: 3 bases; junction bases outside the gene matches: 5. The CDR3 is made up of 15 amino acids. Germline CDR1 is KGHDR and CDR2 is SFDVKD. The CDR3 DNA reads TGTGCCACCAGTGACCGCGGGGACAGGGACTATGGCTACACCTTC. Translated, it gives CATSDRGDRDYGYTF.

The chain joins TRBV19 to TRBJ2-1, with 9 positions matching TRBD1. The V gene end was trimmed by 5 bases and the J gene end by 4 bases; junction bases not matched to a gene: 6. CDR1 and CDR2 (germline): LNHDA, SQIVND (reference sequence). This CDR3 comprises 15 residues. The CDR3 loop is CASSSRQGGYNEQFF. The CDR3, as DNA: TGTGCCAGTAGTTCCCGACAGGGGGGGTACAATGAGCAGTTCTTC.

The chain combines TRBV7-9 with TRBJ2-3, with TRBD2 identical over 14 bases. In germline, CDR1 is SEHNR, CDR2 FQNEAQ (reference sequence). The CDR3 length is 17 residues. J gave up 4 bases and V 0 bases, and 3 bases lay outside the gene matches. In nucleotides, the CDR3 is TGTGCCAGCAGCTTAGCCGGGACTAGCGGGAGCCCAGATACGCAGTATTTT. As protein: CASSLAGTSGSPDTQYF.

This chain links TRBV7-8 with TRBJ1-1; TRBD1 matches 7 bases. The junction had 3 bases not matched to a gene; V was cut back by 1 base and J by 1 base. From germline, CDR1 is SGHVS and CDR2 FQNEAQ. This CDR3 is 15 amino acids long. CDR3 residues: CASSLGRDRNTEAFF. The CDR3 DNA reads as TGTGCCAGCAGCTTAGGCCGGGACAGGAACACTGAAGCTTTCTTT.

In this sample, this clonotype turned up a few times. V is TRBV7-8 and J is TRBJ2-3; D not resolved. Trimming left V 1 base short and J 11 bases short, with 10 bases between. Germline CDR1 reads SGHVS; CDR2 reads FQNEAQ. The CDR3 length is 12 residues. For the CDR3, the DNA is TGTGCCAGCAGCTTAGATTCATATGGGCAGTATTTT. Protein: CASSLDSYGQYF.

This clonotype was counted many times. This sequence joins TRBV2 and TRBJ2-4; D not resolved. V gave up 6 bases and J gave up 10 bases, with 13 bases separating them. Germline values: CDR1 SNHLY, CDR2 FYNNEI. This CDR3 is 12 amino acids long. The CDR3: CASSSSPTIQYF. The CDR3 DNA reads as TGTGCCAGCAGCTCGTCGCCGACTATTCAGTACTTC.

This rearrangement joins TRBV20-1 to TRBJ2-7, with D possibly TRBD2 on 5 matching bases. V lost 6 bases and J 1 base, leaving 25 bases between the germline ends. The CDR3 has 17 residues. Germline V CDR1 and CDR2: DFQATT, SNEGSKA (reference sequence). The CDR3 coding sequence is TGCAGTGCCGAAAAAAGTCGGGGTCTAGGGAGTTCCTACGAGCAGTACTTC. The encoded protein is CSAEKSRGLGSSYEQYF.

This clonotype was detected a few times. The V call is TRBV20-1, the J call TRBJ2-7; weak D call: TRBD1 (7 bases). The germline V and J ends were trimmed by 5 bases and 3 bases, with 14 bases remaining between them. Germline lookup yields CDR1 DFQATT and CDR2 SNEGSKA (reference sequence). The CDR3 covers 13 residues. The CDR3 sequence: CSAGGDSIYEQYF. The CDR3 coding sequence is TGCAGTGCTGGCGGGGACAGCATCTACGAGCAGTACTTC.

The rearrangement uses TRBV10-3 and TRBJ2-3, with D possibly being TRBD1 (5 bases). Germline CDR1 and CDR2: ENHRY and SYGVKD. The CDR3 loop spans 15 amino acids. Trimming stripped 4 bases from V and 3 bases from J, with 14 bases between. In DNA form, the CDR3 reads TGTGCCATCAGTGTACAGGACGGAACTACAGATACGCAGTATTTT. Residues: CAISVQDGTTDTQYF.

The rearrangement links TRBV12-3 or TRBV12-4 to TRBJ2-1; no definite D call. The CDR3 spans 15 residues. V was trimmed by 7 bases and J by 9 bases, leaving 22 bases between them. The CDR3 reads CASINRNTQISEQFF. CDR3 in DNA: TGTGCCAGCATTAATAGGAACACGCAAATTAGTGAGCAGTTCTTC.

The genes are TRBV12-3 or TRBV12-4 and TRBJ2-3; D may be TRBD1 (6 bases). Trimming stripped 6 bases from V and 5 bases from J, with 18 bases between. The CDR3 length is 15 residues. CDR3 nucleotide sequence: TGTGCCAGCAGGCCTAACAGGGTGCAAGGAGATACGCAGTATTTT. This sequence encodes CASRPNRVQGDTQYF.

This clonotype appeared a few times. CDR3 coding DNA: TGTGCCAGCAGTTCGGTCGGACTAGCGGCGAACACCGGGGAGCTGTTTTTT. It specifies CASSSVGLAANTGELFF. The rearrangement links TRBV27 to TRBJ2-2, with 10 bases lining up with TRBD2. CDR1 MNHEY and CDR2 SMNVEV come from the germline V gene (reference sequence). The CDR3 has 17 amino acids. Trimming cost V 4 bases and J 0 bases; bases outside gene matches: 5.

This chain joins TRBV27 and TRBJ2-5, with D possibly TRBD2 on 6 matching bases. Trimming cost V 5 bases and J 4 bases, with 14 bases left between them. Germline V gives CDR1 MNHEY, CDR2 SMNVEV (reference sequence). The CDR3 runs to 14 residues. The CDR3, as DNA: TGTGCCAGCAGTAAGAGGAGGGGAACAGAGACCCAGTACTTC. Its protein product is CASSKRRGTETQYF.

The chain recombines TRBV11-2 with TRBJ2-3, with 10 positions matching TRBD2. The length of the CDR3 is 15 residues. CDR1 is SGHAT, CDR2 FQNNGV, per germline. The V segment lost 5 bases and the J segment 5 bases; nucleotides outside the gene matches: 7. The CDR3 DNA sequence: TGTGCCAGCAGCCCTGAGCGGGGGGGAAAAGATACGCAGTATTTT. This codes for CASSPERGGKDTQYF.

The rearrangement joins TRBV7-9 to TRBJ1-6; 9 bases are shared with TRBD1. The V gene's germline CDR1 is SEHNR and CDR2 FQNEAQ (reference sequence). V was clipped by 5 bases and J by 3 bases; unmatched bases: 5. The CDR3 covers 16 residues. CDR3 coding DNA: TGTGCCAGCAGCCCCGGGACAGGGAACTATAATTCACCCCTCCACTTT. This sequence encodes CASSPGTGNYNSPLHF.

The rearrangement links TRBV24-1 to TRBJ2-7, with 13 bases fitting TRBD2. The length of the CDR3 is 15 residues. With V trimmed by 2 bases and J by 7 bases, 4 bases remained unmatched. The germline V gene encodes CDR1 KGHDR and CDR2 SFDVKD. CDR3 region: CATSDWTSGRDEQYF. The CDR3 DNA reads TGTGCCACCAGTGATTGGACTAGCGGGAGAGATGAGCAGTACTTC.

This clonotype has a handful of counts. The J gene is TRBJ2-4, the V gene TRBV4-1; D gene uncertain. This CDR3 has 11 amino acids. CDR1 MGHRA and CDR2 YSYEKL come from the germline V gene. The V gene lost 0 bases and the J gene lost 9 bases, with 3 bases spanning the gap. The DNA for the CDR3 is TGCGCCAGCAGCCAAGAGGGCATTCAGTACTTC. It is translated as CASSQEGIQYF.

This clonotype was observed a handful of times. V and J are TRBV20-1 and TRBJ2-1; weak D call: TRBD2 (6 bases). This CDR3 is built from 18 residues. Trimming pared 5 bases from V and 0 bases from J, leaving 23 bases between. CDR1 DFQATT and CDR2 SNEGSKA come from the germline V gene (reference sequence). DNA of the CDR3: TGCAGTGCTCCTTCGCCGCTTAGCAGAGCGGGCTCCTACAATGAGCAGTTCTTC. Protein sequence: CSAPSPLSRAGSYNEQFF.

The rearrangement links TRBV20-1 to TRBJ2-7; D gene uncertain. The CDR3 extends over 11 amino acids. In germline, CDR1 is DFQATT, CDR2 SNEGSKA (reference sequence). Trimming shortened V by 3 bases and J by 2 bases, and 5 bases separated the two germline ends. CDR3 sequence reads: CSASYTYEQYF. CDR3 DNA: TGCAGTGCTAGCTACACCTACGAGCAGTACTTC.

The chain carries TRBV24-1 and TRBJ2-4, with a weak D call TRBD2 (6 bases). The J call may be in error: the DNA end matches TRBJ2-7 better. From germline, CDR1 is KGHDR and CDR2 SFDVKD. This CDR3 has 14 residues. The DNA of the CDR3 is TGTGCCACCAGTGACTCGGGACTTCCCTACGAGCAGTACTTC. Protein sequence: CATSDSGLPYEQYF.

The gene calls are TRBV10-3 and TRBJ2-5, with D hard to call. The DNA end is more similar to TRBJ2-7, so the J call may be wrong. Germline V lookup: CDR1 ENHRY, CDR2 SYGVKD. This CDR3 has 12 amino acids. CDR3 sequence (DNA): TGTGCCATCATTATGGCCCCTTACGAGCAGTACTTC. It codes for CAIIMAPYEQYF.

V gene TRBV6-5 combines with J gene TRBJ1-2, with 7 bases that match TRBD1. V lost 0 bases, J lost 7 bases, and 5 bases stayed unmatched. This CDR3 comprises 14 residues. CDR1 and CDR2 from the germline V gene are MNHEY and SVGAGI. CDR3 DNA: TGTGCCAGCAGTTACTCGAACAGGGGCCTTGGCTACACCTTC. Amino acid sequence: CASSYSNRGLGYTF.

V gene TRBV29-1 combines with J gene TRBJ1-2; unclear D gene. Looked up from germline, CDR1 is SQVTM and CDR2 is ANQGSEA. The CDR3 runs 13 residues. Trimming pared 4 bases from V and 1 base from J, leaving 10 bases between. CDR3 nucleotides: TGCAGCGTTGGGAGAGGGAGTAACTATGGCTACACCTTC. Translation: CSVGRGSNYGYTF.

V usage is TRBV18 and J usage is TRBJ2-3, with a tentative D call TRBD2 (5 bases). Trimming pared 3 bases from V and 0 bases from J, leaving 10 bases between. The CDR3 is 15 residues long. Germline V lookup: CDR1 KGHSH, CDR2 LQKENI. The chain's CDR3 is CASSPAIASTDTQYF. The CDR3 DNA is TGTGCCAGCTCACCCGCGATAGCGAGCACAGATACGCAGTATTTT.

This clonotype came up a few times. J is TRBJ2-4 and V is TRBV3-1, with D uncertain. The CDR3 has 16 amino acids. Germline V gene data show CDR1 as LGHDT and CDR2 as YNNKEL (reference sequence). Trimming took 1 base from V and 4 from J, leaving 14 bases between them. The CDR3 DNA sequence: TGTGCCAGCAGCCAAGGAATGCAGGCGATTAAAAACATTCAGTACTTC. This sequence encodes CASSQGMQAIKNIQYF.

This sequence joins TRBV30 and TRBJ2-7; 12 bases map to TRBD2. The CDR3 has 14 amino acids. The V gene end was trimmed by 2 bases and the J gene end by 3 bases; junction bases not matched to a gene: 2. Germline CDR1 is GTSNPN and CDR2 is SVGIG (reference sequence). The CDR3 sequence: CAWSLTSGGYEQYF. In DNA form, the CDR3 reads TGTGCCTGGAGTTTGACTAGCGGGGGCTACGAGCAGTACTTC.

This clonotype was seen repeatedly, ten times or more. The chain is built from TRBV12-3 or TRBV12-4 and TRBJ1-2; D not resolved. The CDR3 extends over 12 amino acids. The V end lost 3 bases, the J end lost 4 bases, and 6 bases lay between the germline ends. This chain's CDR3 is CASSLWGYGYTF. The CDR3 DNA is TGTGCCAGCAGTTTGTGGGGCTATGGCTACACCTTC.

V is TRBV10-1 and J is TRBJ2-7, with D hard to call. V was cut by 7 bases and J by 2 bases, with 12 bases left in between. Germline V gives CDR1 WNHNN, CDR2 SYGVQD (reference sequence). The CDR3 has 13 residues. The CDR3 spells CASICPGPYEQYF. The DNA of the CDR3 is TGCGCCAGCATTTGTCCAGGCCCCTACGAGCAGTACTTC.